The subject of this entry is one T cell receptor (beta chain). Its target is unknown. CDR3 size: 18 residues. In germline, CDR1 is SGHDN, CDR2 FVKESK. Carbamazepine had induced Stevens-Johnson syndrome or toxic epidermal necrolysis in the sequenced donors. The data were taken from a study of T cells in severe cutaneous drug reactions. Study in general: Only probable or definite SJS/TEN or DRESS cases by RegiSCAR were enrolled. Blister fluids or cells and PBMC were collected from patients in acute or recovery stage. Study-wide results and caveats: One public TCRbeta CDR3 appeared in all seven blister samples, averaging roughly 15%.

Libraries were made by iRepertoire multiplex PCR with TCR subtype-specific primers for bulk and single-cell sequencing. Bulk TCR libraries started from roughly 100-500 ng RNA per sample. TCRdb re-called the multiplex PCR reads; one entry per CDR3 protein, DNA not given. This table holds just over 20,000 distinct CDR3 sequences. V is TRBV14 and J is TRBJ1-1; absent DNA, TCRdb's TRBD1 call cannot be checked. This TCR was sampled from a human donor with toxic epidermal necrolysis, a severe cutaneous drug reaction. Source material: PBMCs. CDR3: CASSQEDRGAMINTEAFF.